Listed below are T cell receptor beta chains from one sample, sequenced in a study of CD8 T cells in Susac syndrome. MiXCR, run by TCRdb on the immunoSEQ multiplex PCR reads, gives a single entry per CDR3 protein. The sample gives about 300,000 distinct CDR3 sequences, about 89% of which show up once; about 0.17% is in the top ten. The material sequenced was CD8+ T cells from PBMCs. These receptors were obtained from a human donor with multiple sclerosis. Both conserved end residues are part of each CDR3. A D gene is named only where the DNA matches it firmly. Only some rows state a clone size, as once, few, many or a class for expanded clones.

>16|TRBV6-2/TRBV6-3|-|TRBD1|TRBJ2-7
CASSYTPGQGAYEQYF
TGTGCCAGCAGTTACACCCCAGGACAGGGGGCGTACGAGCAGTACTTC
>14|TRBV6-5|-|-|TRBJ2-7
CASRDPSQSREQYF
TGTGCCAGCAGAGATCCTTCTCAATCTAGAGAGCAGTACTTC
>14|TRBV5-6|-|-|TRBJ2-3
CASSSRTALDTQYF
TGTGCCAGCAGCTCTAGGACAGCCCTAGATACGCAGTATTTT
>14|TRBV28|-|TRBD1|TRBJ1-5
CASSWTGRDQPQHF
TGTGCCAGCAGCTGGACAGGACGGGATCAGCCCCAGCATTTT
>13|TRBV30|-|TRBD1|TRBJ2-1
CAWGTGVDNEQFF
TGTGCCTGGGGGACAGGGGTTGACAATGAGCAGTTCTTC
>17|TRBV19|-|TRBD2|TRBJ2-1
CASSSGTSGIIYNEQFF
TGTGCCAGTAGTTCCGGGACTAGCGGTATAATTTACAATGAGCAGTTCTTC
>15|TRBV20-1|once|-|TRBJ2-5
CSARDRAGVGETQYF
TGCAGTGCTAGAGATCGGGCAGGGGTTGGTGAGACCCAGTACTTC
>15|TRBV13|-|-|TRBJ1-2
CASRAVREVDYGYTF
TGTGCCAGCCGCGCAGTTCGGGAGGTGGACTATGGCTACACCTTC
>17|TRBV5-5|-|TRBD1|TRBJ2-3
CASSSQSTGGRTDTQYF
TGTGCCAGCAGCAGTCAATCTACAGGGGGACGCACAGATACGCAGTATTTT
>15|TRBV28|-|-|TRBJ2-7
CASSSRWATAYEQYF
TGTGCCAGCAGTTCCAGGTGGGCGACGGCCTACGAGCAGTACTTC
>14|TRBV19|-|-|TRBJ2-5
CASSTIRGEETQYF
TGTGCCAGTAGTACCATTAGGGGGGAAGAGACCCAGTACTTC
>15|TRBV12-3/TRBV12-4|-|-|TRBJ1-1
CASSLPQGSSTEAFF
TGTGCCAGCAGTCTCCCCCAGGGTTCGAGCACTGAAGCTTTCTTT
>13|TRBV25-1|-|-|TRBJ2-7
CASRGAPRYEQYF
TGTGCCAGCCGAGGGGCCCCCCGCTACGAGCAGTACTTC
>15|TRBV27|-|TRBD2|TRBJ2-1
CASSLGTSGGGEQFF
TGTGCCAGCAGTTTGGGGACTAGCGGGGGTGGTGAGCAGTTCTTC
>16|TRBV4-3|-|TRBD2|TRBJ2-7
CASSQDLASGSYEQYF
TGCGCCAGCAGCCAAGATTTAGCTAGCGGGAGCTACGAGCAGTACTTC
>14|TRBV24-1|-|TRBD2|TRBJ2-1
CATSASGGKNEQFF
TGTGCCACCAGTGCTAGCGGGGGGAAGAATGAGCAGTTCTTC
>16|TRBV20-1|-|TRBD1|TRBJ1-5
CSASHRDRGHSQPQHF
TGCAGTGCTAGTCATCGAGACAGGGGGCATAGTCAGCCCCAGCATTTT
>16|TRBV7-9|-|-|TRBJ1-4
CASSLVFGGADEKLFF
TGTGCCAGCAGCTTAGTCTTCGGGGGGGCGGATGAAAAACTGTTTTTT
>14|TRBV9|-|TRBD1|TRBJ2-5
CASSPGQPQETQYF
TGTGCCAGCAGCCCGGGACAGCCGCAAGAGACCCAGTACTTC
>14|TRBV4-1|-|-|TRBJ2-7
CASSLLRDTYEQYF
TGCGCCAGCAGTCTACTCCGGGACACCTACGAGCAGTACTTC
>15|TRBV24-1|-|-|TRBJ2-3
CATSDLGGLTDTQYF
TGTGCCACCAGTGATTTGGGTGGCCTCACAGATACGCAGTATTTT
>14|TRBV20-1|-|-|TRBJ2-7
CSAREVQGTYEQYF
TGCAGTGCTAGAGAGGTCCAGGGCACCTACGAGCAGTACTTC
>16|TRBV20-1|once|TRBD2|TRBJ2-2
CSAQPPSGGDTGELFF
TGCAGTGCTCAACCACCTAGCGGGGGAGACACCGGGGAGCTGTTTTTT
>18|TRBV4-1|-|-|TRBJ2-1
CASSHPDRPILSYNEQFF
TGCGCCAGCAGCCATCCCGACAGGCCCATACTCTCCTACAATGAGCAGTTCTTC
>16|TRBV25-1|-|TRBD1|TRBJ1-2
CASLGTGDPSHYGYTF
TGTGCCAGTCTGGGGACAGGGGACCCCTCGCACTATGGCTACACCTTC
>15|TRBV20-1|-|TRBD2|TRBJ2-5
CSARGTSGESETQYF
TGCAGTGCTAGAGGGACTAGCGGGGAGAGCGAGACCCAGTACTTC
>12|TRBV27|-|-|TRBJ2-3
CASSFRDYTQYF
TGTGCCAGCAGCTTTAGGGATTATACGCAGTATTTT